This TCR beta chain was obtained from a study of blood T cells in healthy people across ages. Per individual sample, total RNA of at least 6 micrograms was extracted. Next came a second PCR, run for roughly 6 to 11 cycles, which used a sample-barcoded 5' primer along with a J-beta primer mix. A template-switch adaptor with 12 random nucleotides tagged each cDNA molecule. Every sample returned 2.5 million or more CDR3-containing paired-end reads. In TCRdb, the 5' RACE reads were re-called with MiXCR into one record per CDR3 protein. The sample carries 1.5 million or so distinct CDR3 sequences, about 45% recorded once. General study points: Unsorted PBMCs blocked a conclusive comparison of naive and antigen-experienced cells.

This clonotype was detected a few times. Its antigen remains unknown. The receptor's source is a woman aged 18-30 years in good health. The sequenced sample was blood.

CDR3 residues: CASSSWTSGTLDEQFF. The CDR3 DNA is TGTGCCAGCAGCTCGTGGACTAGCGGGACTTTGGATGAGCAGTTCTTC. This rearrangement joins TRBV11-1 to TRBJ2-1; 12 nucleotides line up with TRBD2. The CDR3 extends over 16 amino acids. Germline V gene data show CDR1 as SGHAT and CDR2 as FQDESV (reference sequence). V lost 4 bases to trimming and J lost 8 bases; unmatched junction nucleotides: 9.